Below, 32 T cell receptor beta chains from the same sample are listed, as sequenced in a study of hypomethylating agent response in myelodysplastic syndrome. Measured with immunoSEQ multiplex PCR; TCRdb has only the in-frame clones, and not every one. The table has roughly 4,500 clones, approximately 80% seen once. The input for sequencing was bone marrow, taken before or after starting hypomethylating agent treatment for myelodysplastic syndrome (not recorded which). The origin of the receptors is a human donor with myelodysplastic syndrome.

This rearrangement joins TRBV11-2 to TRBJ1-5, with D possibly TRBD1 on 6 matching bases. This CDR3 region has 17 residues. Germline V CDR1 and CDR2: SGHAT, FQNNGV. The ends were cut back, 0 bases at V and 2 bases at J, with 14 bases in the middle. CDR3 region: CASSLDRGPGGNQPQHF. The DNA for the CDR3 is TGTGCCAGCAGCTTAGACAGGGGCCCCGGAGGCAATCAGCCCCAGCATTTT.

The sample holds one count of this clone. The V call is TRBV5-8, the J call TRBJ2-3, with 8 bases matching TRBD1. The length of the CDR3 is 16 residues. Germline V CDR1 and CDR2: SGHTS, YDEGEE. Unmatched junction bases numbered 17, after V lost 6 bases and J lost 8 bases. In DNA form, the CDR3 reads TGTGCCAGCACCCTCTTCCGGGGACAGGACCTTTTTACGCAGTATTTT. Encoded protein: CASTLFRGQDLFTQYF.

Of note for this clone: Other DNA sequences from this sample encode an identical CDR3 as well. The chain recombines TRBV5-1 with TRBJ1-2, with TRBD1 identical over 8 bases. J lost 8 bases, V lost 3 bases, and 9 bases had no gene match. Germline CDR1 and CDR2: SGHRS and YFSETQ. The CDR3 consists of 14 residues. The CDR3 region is CASSSEGQEEGYTF. The CDR3 DNA sequence: TGCGCCAGCAGCTCAGAGGGACAGGAGGAGGGCTACACCTTC. Supplemented by reference TRBV5-1 and TRBJ1-2, the full variable domain reads KAGVTQTPRYLIKTRGQQVTLSCSPISGHRSVSWYQQTPGQGLQFLFEYFSETQRNKGNFPGRFSGRQFSNSRSEMNVSTLELGDSALYLCASSSEGQEEGYTFGSGTRLTVV.

This clone was detected only once. V gene TRBV2 combines with J gene TRBJ2-2, with D unresolved. CDR1 is SNHLY, CDR2 FYNNEI, per germline. The CDR3 has 13 residues. Trimming cost V 6 bases and J 5 bases, with 10 bases left between them. CDR3 DNA: TGTGCCAGCAGCCTGACTGAGACCGGGGAGCTGTTTTTT. It specifies CASSLTETGELFF. Full variable domain (missing parts from reference TRBV2 and TRBJ2-2): EPEVTQTPSHQVTQMGQEVILRCVPISNHLYFYWYRQILGQKVEFLVSFYNNEISEKSEIFDDQFSVERPDGSNFTLKIRSTKLEDSAMYFCASSLTETGELFFGEGSRLTVL.

The chain carries TRBV6-6 and TRBJ2-1; no firm D call. Trimming stripped 6 bases from V and 0 bases from J, with 12 bases between. The CDR3 is 15 residues long. Looked up from germline, CDR1 is MNHNY and CDR2 is SVGAGI (reference sequence). The CDR3 DNA is TGTGCCAGCAGACTCCTAAGGAGCTCCTACAATGAGCAGTTCTTC. This translates into CASRLLRSSYNEQFF.

In this sample, this clone turned up a few times. This chain links TRBV13 with TRBJ1-2; no firm D call. The CDR3 consists of 13 residues. Looked up from germline, CDR1 is PRHDT and CDR2 is FYEKMQ (reference sequence). Trimming removed 1 base at V and 4 bases at J, with 7 bases between. Here the CDR3 reads CASSLEMSYGYTF. The CDR3 DNA sequence: TGTGCCAGCAGCTTAGAGATGAGCTATGGCTACACCTTC.

On this clone: This same CDR3 is encoded by further DNA sequences in the sample. The chain links TRBV28 to TRBJ2-2, with D uncertain. The germline V gene encodes CDR1 MDHEN and CDR2 SYDVKM. Trimming stripped 6 bases from V and 0 bases from J, with 8 bases between. The CDR3 loop spans 14 amino acids. Here the CDR3 reads CASSLYSNTGELFF. CDR3 nucleotide sequence: TGTGCCAGCAGCCTGTATTCGAACACCGGGGAGCTGTTTTTT.

The rearrangement links TRBV6-6 to TRBJ1-6, with 7 bases lining up with TRBD1. Germline V gives CDR1 MNHNY, CDR2 SVGAGI (reference sequence). The V and J ends lost 6 bases and 5 bases, in that order; junction bases with no gene match: 7. This CDR3 has 15 residues. In nucleotides, the CDR3 is TGTGCCAGCAGGCCCGACAGGGACGATAATTCACCCCTCCACTTT. It yields the protein CASRPDRDDNSPLHF.

This clone was found a few times. The chain employs TRBV7-9 and TRBJ2-7, with a weak D call TRBD1 (6 bases). The length of the CDR3 is 13 residues. V lost 10 bases and J 0 bases, leaving 13 bases between the germline ends. Looked up from germline, CDR1 is SEHNR and CDR2 is FQNEAQ (reference sequence). The CDR3, as DNA: TGTGCCATTGGGGGCGTCGACTCCTACGAGCAGTACTTC. It is translated as CAIGGVDSYEQYF.

The V and J genes are TRBV25-1 and TRBJ2-5; D gene unclear. The CDR3 is 13 amino acids. Germline V gene data show CDR1 as MGHDK and CDR2 as SYGVNS. V was trimmed by 4 bases and J by 1 base, leaving 7 bases between them. CDR3 sequence: CASSVTTQETQYF. DNA of the CDR3: TGTGCCAGCAGTGTGACCACCCAAGAGACCCAGTACTTC. The complete variable domain, with remaining parts taken from reference TRBV25-1 and TRBJ2-5, reads EADIYQTPRYLVIGTGKKITLECSQTMGHDKMYWYQQDPGMELHLIHYSYGVNSTEKGDLSSESTVSRIRTEHFPLTLESARPSHTSQYLCASSVTTQETQYFGPGTRLLVL.

The J gene is TRBJ2-3, the V gene TRBV6-1; no clear D gene. The germline V and J ends were trimmed by 5 bases and 2 bases, with 14 bases remaining between them. Germline lookup yields CDR1 MNHNS and CDR2 SASEGT. This CDR3 is built from 15 residues. In DNA form, the CDR3 reads TGTGCCAGCAGTTTCCGGGCCTTACACACAGATACGCAGTATTTT. It codes for CASSFRALHTDTQYF.

The chain couples TRBV5-1 to TRBJ1-4, with TRBD1 matching 9 bases. J lost 0 bases, V lost 4 bases, and 4 bases had no gene match. This CDR3 is 16 amino acids long. In germline, CDR1 is SGHRS, CDR2 YFSETQ. The CDR3 bases are TGCGCCAGCAGCCGGACAGGGGATGCAACTAATGAAAAACTGTTTTTT. Residues: CASSRTGDATNEKLFF. The full variable domain, in which reference TRBV5-1 and TRBJ1-4 provide the parts outside the CDR3, is KAGVTQTPRYLIKTRGQQVTLSCSPISGHRSVSWYQQTPGQGLQFLFEYFSETQRNKGNFPGRFSGRQFSNSRSEMNVSTLELGDSALYLCASSRTGDATNEKLFFGSGTQLSVL.

This clone has a handful of counts. The V gene is TRBV27, the J gene TRBJ2-7; 8 nucleotides match TRBD1. Germline trimming cut 1 base from V and 2 bases from J; bases unmatched to any gene: 7. CDR1 is MNHEY and CDR2 is SMNVEV in the germline V gene (reference sequence). The length of the CDR3 is 16 residues. The CDR3 region has the DNA TGTGCCAGCAGTTTATTTGGGACAGGTCCTACCTACGAGCAGTACTTC. Its protein product is CASSLFGTGPTYEQYF.

The genes are TRBV18 and TRBJ1-1; D is unresolved. The CDR3 consists of 13 residues. Per germline, CDR1 KGHSH and CDR2 LQKENI. V gave up 0 bases and J gave up 5 bases, with 7 bases separating them. The CDR3 DNA reads TGTGCCAGCTCACCACCGGGGTTGACTGAAGCTTTCTTT. Encoded protein: CASSPPGLTEAFF.

Notes on this clone: The junction departs from germline at one end; a sequencing error may be responsible. The chain employs TRBV20-1 and TRBJ2-5; D not resolved. This CDR3 has 9 residues. Germline V gives CDR1 DFQATT, CDR2 SNEGSKA (reference sequence). CDR3 amino acids: CSAGETQYF. The CDR3 nucleotides are TGCAGTGCTGGAGAGACCCAGTACTTC.

V usage is TRBV10-2 and J usage is TRBJ2-1; no clear D gene. V gave up 3 bases and J gave up 3 bases, with 6 bases separating them. Germline V gene sequence: CDR1 WSHSY, CDR2 SAAADI. This CDR3 is 13 amino acids long. The CDR3 DNA is TGCGCCAGCAGTGAAACCAGCTACAATGAGCAGTTCTTC. Its protein product is CASSETSYNEQFF.

V is TRBV13 and J is TRBJ2-7; TRBD1 is a possible D gene (6 bases). V was shortened by 6 bases and J by 5 bases, with 20 bases between the two germline ends. This CDR3 is built from 15 residues. Per germline, CDR1 PRHDT and CDR2 FYEKMQ (reference sequence). CDR3 bases: TGTGCCAGCAGGGGCAGGGACATCAAAAGGGACGAGCAGTACTTC. This encodes CASRGRDIKRDEQYF. Full variable domain (outside the CDR3, taken from reference TRBV13 and TRBJ2-7): AAGVIQSPRHLIKEKRETATLKCYPIPRHDTVYWYQQGPGQDPQFLISFYEKMQSDKGSIPDRFSAQQFSDYHSELNMSSLELGDSALYFCASRGRDIKRDEQYFGPGTRLTVT.

V usage is TRBV7-9 and J usage is TRBJ2-2; the D is unclear. The CDR3 covers 12 residues. The germline V gene has CDR1 SEHNR and CDR2 FQNEAQ (reference sequence). The germline V and J ends were trimmed by 11 bases and 5 bases, with 12 bases remaining between them. CDR3 residues: CAAHRETGELFF. CDR3 nucleotides: TGTGCCGCCCATAGAGAAACCGGGGAGCTGTTTTTT. The whole variable domain, filled in from reference TRBV7-9 and TRBJ2-2, reads DTGVSQNPRHKITKRGQNVTFRCDPISEHNRLYWYRQTLGQGPEFLTYFQNEAQLEKSRLLSDRFSAERPKGSFSTLEIQRTEQGDSAMYLCAAHRETGELFFGEGSRLTVL.

The CDR3 protein is CASSRAGGGTGELFF. As DNA, the CDR3 is TGTGCCAGCAGCCGAGCGGGGGGAGGCACCGGGGAGCTGTTTTTT. The rearrangement uses TRBV7-9 and TRBJ2-2; TRBD2 aligns across 9 bases. With V trimmed by 5 bases and J by 4 bases, 5 bases remained unmatched. Germline V gives CDR1 SEHNR, CDR2 FQNEAQ (reference sequence). CDR3 length: 15 residues. The whole variable domain, remainder taken from reference TRBV7-9 and TRBJ2-2, is DTGVSQNPRHKITKRGQNVTFRCDPISEHNRLYWYRQTLGQGPEFLTYFQNEAQLEKSRLLSDRFSAERPKGSFSTLEIQRTEQGDSAMYLCASSRAGGGTGELFFGEGSRLTVL.

The CDR3 loop reads CASSFSGLYAEAFF. The CDR3 coding sequence is TGTGCCAGCAGCTTCTCGGGGCTGTATGCTGAAGCTTTCTTT. This chain uses TRBV7-8 with TRBJ1-1; D perhaps matches TRBD1 (5 bases). V was trimmed by 3 bases and J by 6 bases, leaving 14 bases between them. The CDR3 covers 14 residues. The germline V gene has CDR1 SGHVS and CDR2 FQNEAQ.

CDR3: CASSVDRDEQYF. CDR3 sequence (DNA): TGTGCCAGCAGCGTGGACAGGGACGAGCAGTACTTC. This chain connects TRBV7-9 to TRBJ2-7; 8 nucleotides align to TRBD1. Germline lookup yields CDR1 SEHNR and CDR2 FQNEAQ (reference sequence). This CDR3 is built from 12 residues. V gave up 5 bases and J gave up 5 bases; unmatched junction bases: 2.

The chain carries TRBV9 and TRBJ1-6; no firm D call. Trimming cost V 3 bases and J 7 bases, with 14 bases left between them. The CDR3 has 15 residues. In germline, CDR1 is SGDLS, CDR2 YYNGEE. Here the CDR3 reads CASSGGLGNNSPLHF. The CDR3 DNA sequence: TGTGCCAGCAGCGGAGGACTCGGGAACAATTCACCCCTCCACTTT.

This clone was seen only a few times. The chain employs TRBV2 and TRBJ2-7; D unresolved. CDR1 and CDR2 (germline): SNHLY, FYNNEI. The CDR3 covers 12 residues. V was pared by 4 bases and J by 3 bases, with 7 bases between. The CDR3 nucleotides read TGTGCCAGCAGTGTCAGGCGCTACGAGCAGTACTTC. Translated, it gives CASSVRRYEQYF.

The V and J genes are TRBV7-6 and TRBJ2-7; D is undetermined. Germline CDR1 and CDR2: SGHVS and FNYEAQ. The CDR3 covers 14 residues. Trimming stripped 3 bases from V and 0 bases from J, with 9 bases between. The chain's CDR3 is CASSFETHSYEQYF. CDR3 coding DNA: TGTGCCAGCAGCTTTGAGACACACTCCTACGAGCAGTACTTC.

The V and J genes are TRBV4-1 and TRBJ2-1; D unresolved. With 1 base removed from V and 6 bases from J, the gap between germline ends came to 10 bases. Germline loops: CDR1 MGHRA, CDR2 YSYEKL. The CDR3 runs 14 residues. The CDR3 sequence is CASSQVPGPNEQFF. For the CDR3, the DNA is TGCGCCAGCAGCCAAGTGCCCGGGCCCAATGAGCAGTTCTTC.

J is TRBJ2-1 and V is TRBV5-1; D could derive from TRBD1 or TRBD2 (6 bases each). Per germline, CDR1 SGHRS and CDR2 YFSETQ. The CDR3 is 15 amino acids. With 2 bases removed from V and 7 bases from J, the gap between germline ends came to 16 bases. The CDR3 DNA reads TGCGCCAGCAGCTTACAGGGAGGCGGCAATAATGAGCAGTTCTTC. Translated: CASSLQGGGNNEQFF. Filled out from reference TRBV5-1 and TRBJ2-1, the complete variable domain reads KAGVTQTPRYLIKTRGQQVTLSCSPISGHRSVSWYQQTPGQGLQFLFEYFSETQRNKGNFPGRFSGRQFSNSRSEMNVSTLELGDSALYLCASSLQGGGNNEQFFGPGTRLTVL.

The rearrangement uses TRBV5-1 and TRBJ1-5; D gene ambiguous. CDR3 length equals 14 residues. Germline V gene lookup returns CDR1 SGHRS and CDR2 YFSETQ. The ends were cut back, 0 bases at V and 3 bases at J, with 7 bases in the middle. As DNA, the CDR3 is TGCGCCAGCAGCTTGGGCAACTACAATCAGCCCCAGCATTTT. Its protein product is CASSLGNYNQPQHF.

The chain joins TRBV21-1 to TRBJ1-5. TRBV21-1 is assigned pseudogene status. This CDR3 is 11 amino acids long. In nucleotides, the CDR3 is TGTGCCAGCAGCAGCGGTCAGCCCCAGCATTTT. Its translation is CASSSGQPQHF.

Note on this clone: A read error may account for a junction end that differs from germline. This chain uses TRBV4-3 with TRBJ2-2, with D perhaps matching TRBD2 (5 bases). Per germline, CDR1 LGHNA and CDR2 YSLEER. The CDR3 has 14 residues. The CDR3 loop reads CASSRWPEHRGAVF. For the CDR3, the DNA is TGCGCCAGCAGCCGCTGGCCCGAACACCGGGGAGCTGTTTTT.

The gene calls are TRBV27 and TRBJ2-5; 11 bases are a match to TRBD2. The germline CDR1 and CDR2 sequences are MNHEY and SMNVEV (reference sequence). The CDR3 is 15 amino acids. After removal of 7 bases from V and 1 base from J, the junction contained 5 bases not matched to a gene. CDR3: CASTSLAGGQETQYF. The CDR3, as DNA: TGTGCCAGCACGTCCCTAGCGGGGGGCCAAGAGACCCAGTACTTC.

CDR3 amino acids: CASSQSTQRDSPLHF. In DNA form, the CDR3 reads TGCGCCAGCAGTCAATCGACACAGAGGGATTCACCCCTCCACTTT. The genes are TRBV23-1 and TRBJ1-6; D uncertain. TRBV23-1 is flagged as an ORF with uncertain function. The CDR3 loop spans 15 amino acids. The V end was cut by 0 bases, the J end by 8 bases, with 11 bases between.

V and J are TRBV7-9 and TRBJ2-6; D remains ambiguous. Germline V CDR1 and CDR2: SEHNR, FQNEAQ (reference sequence). The CDR3 is made up of 15 amino acids. V was clipped by 1 base and J by 2 bases, with 6 bases between them. As DNA, the CDR3 is TGTGCCAGCAGCTTAGTTGGAACTGGGGCCAACGTCCTGACTTTC. This translates into CASSLVGTGANVLTF.